The source of this T cell receptor beta chain is a study of blood T cell repertoires in COVID-19. About the research overall: T cells, B-cell-depleted T cells, or PBMCs provided the cDNA or gDNA that served as material.

Measured with immunoSEQ multiplex PCR; TCRdb has only the in-frame clones, and not every one. The profile shows about 300,000 clones, approximately 88% of them singletons. The germline V gene has CDR1 KGHSH and CDR2 LQKENI. V dropped 3 bases and J dropped 1; count of bases not matched to a gene: 5. This CDR3 spans 15 amino acids. The sequence was collected from a man aged 18 to 29 who had recovered from COVID-19. This sequence joins TRBV18 and TRBJ1-1, with 7 bases aligning to TRBD1. Sequencing input: peripheral blood. The CDR3 region is CASSPSGTANTEAFF. DNA of the CDR3: TGTGCCAGCTCACCTTCCGGGACAGCGAACACTGAAGCTTTCTTT.